This T cell receptor (beta chain) appears in the sequencing data of a study of blood T cell repertoires in COVID-19. Overall study: Sites across the United States, Italy and Spain contributed samples from acute and convalescent COVID-19. The analysed material was cDNA or gDNA that came from T cells, B-cell-depleted T cells, or PBMCs.

Comments on this clone: This CDR3 is also generated by other DNA sequences in the sample.

V dropped 5 bases and J dropped 2 bases, with 10 bases sitting between them. Germline V gene lookup returns CDR1 SGHTA and CDR2 FQGNSA. The CDR3 is 14 amino acids. In the authors' methods: Estimation of nucleated cell counts relied on the amplification of reference gene primers. The method was immunoSEQ multiplex PCR; TCRdb's version includes in-frame clones alone and lacks a portion of them. V and J calls and clone size follow that table, whereas D and trimming were derived from the DNA. The sample has about 250,000 clones, about 90% seen once. The TCR comes from a man older than 75 with acute or convalescent COVID-19. The rearrangement uses TRBV7-2 and TRBJ1-5; maybe TRBD1 (5 bases). The sequenced sample was peripheral blood. The CDR3 is CASSPGGGNQPQHF. CDR3 DNA sequence: TGTGCCAGCAGCCCGGGGGGGGGCAATCAGCCCCAGCATTTT.